This T cell receptor (beta chain) is drawn from a study of yellow fever vaccine responses in identical twins. Study-level points and caveats: After vaccination, twins' T cell response reportedly seemed partly convergent, partly personalized.

Germline CDR1 is SNHLY and CDR2 is FYNNEI. V lost 10 bases to trimming and J lost 4 bases, with 7 bases between them. The CDR3 contains 10 residues. TCRdb reprocessed the RT-PCR reads via MiXCR and lists one record per CDR3 protein. This table has about 5,600 distinct CDR3 sequences, around 79% appearing once. This clonotype has just one count. Its target is unknown. This specimen consisted of T cells from blood (PBMCs), unsorted or a sorted subset (not recorded which), obtained before or after yellow fever vaccination (not recorded which). The clonotype originates from a woman between 18 and 29 years old who received the yellow fever vaccine. The chain uses TRBV2 and TRBJ1-1, with a tentative D call TRBD1 (6 bases). In DNA, the CDR3 is TGTGCCACCAGGGGCACTGAAGCTTTCTTT. It translates to CATRGTEAFF.